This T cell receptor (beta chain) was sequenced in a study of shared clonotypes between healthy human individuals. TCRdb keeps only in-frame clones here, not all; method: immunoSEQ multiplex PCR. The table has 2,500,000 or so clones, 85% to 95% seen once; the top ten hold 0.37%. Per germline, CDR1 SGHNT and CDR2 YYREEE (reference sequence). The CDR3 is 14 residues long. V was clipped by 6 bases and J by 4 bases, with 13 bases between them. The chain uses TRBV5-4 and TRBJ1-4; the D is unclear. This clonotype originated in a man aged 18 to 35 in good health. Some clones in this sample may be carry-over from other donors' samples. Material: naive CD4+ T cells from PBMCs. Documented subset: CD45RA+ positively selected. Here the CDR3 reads CASKMGSGNEKLFF. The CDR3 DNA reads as TGTGCCAGCAAAATGGGGTCGGGTAATGAAAAACTGTTTTTT.